The rows below give T cell receptor beta chains drawn from one sample of a study of blood T cell repertoires in COVID-19. TCRdb's copy holds only in-frame clones and misses some; the assay was immunoSEQ multiplex PCR. Of tens of thousands of clones listed, around 89% were seen once; the top ten hold approximately 15%. The sample comprised peripheral blood. The receptors shown here come from a man between 65 and 85 years old with active or convalescent COVID-19. CDR3s include the opening cysteine and the closing phenylalanine or tryptophan. Clone size is shown for a subset of rows, as once, few, many or a class of expanded clone.

J	V	size	CDR3
TRBJ1-3	TRBV4-3	NA	CASSRGTGSLNTIYF
TRBJ2-3	TRBV19	NA	CASSMISGRGTDTQYF
TRBJ2-1	TRBV5-1	NA	CASSLLTRYNEQFF
TRBJ2-1	TRBV7-6	NA	CASSPRTSSGNEQFF
TRBJ1-4	TRBV10-3	NA	CAISQGLYEKLFF
TRBJ1-1	TRBV25-1	few	CASTRNTEAFF
TRBJ1-5	TRBV19	NA	CASSMRDRGTVQPQHF
TRBJ1-6	TRBV6-5	NA	CAAASIYNSPLHF
TRBJ1-5	TRBV10-1	NA	CASSGGTGGRYSNQPQHF
TRBJ1-5	TRBV28	once	CASSLVQGNQPQHF
TRBJ2-7	TRBV2	NA	CASSDVRGEYEQYF
TRBJ2-7	TRBV28	NA	CASSLGQFYEQYF
TRBJ2-1	TRBV7-9	NA	CASSPRGLAGDNEQFF
TRBJ1-2	TRBV2	once	CASSGGWANYGYTF
TRBJ1-2	TRBV6-5	NA	CASRSPGKGYTF
TRBJ2-3	TRBV10-3	NA	CAISGLLAGGPDTQYF
TRBJ2-2	TRBV2	once	CARGLAGVGTGELFF
TRBJ2-2	TRBV28	NA	CASRPTGGRGTGELFF
TRBJ2-1	TRBV7-6	NA	CASSSTTYNEQFF
TRBJ1-2	TRBV27	NA	CASSLSGGDIYGYTF
TRBJ2-7	TRBV4-1	few	CASSQGPNLNRYEQYF
TRBJ1-1	TRBV5-1	NA	CASSLEGHHSYSEAFF
TRBJ2-2	TRBV9	NA	CASSPQFLTSGIAGELFF
TRBJ2-1	TRBV7-3	NA	CASSPTSGGPNEQFF
TRBJ1-3	TRBV9	NA	CASSVDIGLSGNTIYF
TRBJ2-7	TRBV27	NA	CASSPRTGSYEQYF
TRBJ1-6	TRBV28	few	CATVDTGGWGSPLHF
TRBJ2-7	TRBV6-5	NA	CASARRTSLNEQYF
TRBJ2-3	TRBV7-6	NA	CASKLSGSRTDTQYF
TRBJ1-3	TRBV24-1	NA	CAPSVSPGRGLSPGNTIYF
TRBJ1-1	TRBV25-1	once	CASRTGAANTEAFF
TRBJ2-7	TRBV6-5	NA	CASRYGLAGTYEQYF
TRBJ1-2	TRBV6-1	NA	CASSELAAFNYGYTF
TRBJ1-1	TRBV5-1	NA	CASSLAPVSGTEAFF
TRBJ2-5	TRBV6-5	NA	CASSNQKGTGLYF
TRBJ2-1	TRBV6-2/TRBV6-3	NA	CASSLRTGRPYNEQFF
TRBJ1-2	TRBV6-6	few	CASRGGRGYTF
TRBJ2-4	TRBV11-2	NA	CASSPTDLTGGSNIQYF
TRBJ1-4	TRBV29-1	NA	CSVGDRGNEKLFF
TRBJ1-5	TRBV30	NA	CAWSLYGTQNQPQHF